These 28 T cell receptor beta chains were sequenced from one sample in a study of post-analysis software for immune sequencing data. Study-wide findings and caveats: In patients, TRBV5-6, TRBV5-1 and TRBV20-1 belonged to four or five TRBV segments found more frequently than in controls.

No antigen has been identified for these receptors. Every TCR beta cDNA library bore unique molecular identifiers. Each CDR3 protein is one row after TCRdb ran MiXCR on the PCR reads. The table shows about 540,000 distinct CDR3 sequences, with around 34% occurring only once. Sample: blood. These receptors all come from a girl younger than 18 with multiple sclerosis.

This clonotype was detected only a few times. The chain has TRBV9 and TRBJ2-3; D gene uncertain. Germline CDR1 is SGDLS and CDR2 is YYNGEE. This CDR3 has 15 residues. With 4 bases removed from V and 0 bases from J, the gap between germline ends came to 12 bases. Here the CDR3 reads CASSLSLPSTDTQYF. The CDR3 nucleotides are TGTGCCAGCAGCCTTAGCCTCCCTAGCACAGATACGCAGTATTTT. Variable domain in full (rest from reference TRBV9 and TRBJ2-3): DSGVTQTPKHLITATGQRVTLRCSPRSGDLSVYWYQQSLDQGLQFLIQYYNGEERAKGNILERFSAQQFPDLHSELNLSSLELGDSALYFCASSLSLPSTDTQYFGPGTRLTVL.

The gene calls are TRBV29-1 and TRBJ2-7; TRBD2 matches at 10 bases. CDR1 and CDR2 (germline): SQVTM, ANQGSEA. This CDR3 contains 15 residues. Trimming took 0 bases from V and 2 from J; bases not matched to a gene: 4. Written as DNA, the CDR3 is TGCAGCGTTGAAGATCTAGCGGGGGTAACCTACGAGCAGTACTTC. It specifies CSVEDLAGVTYEQYF.

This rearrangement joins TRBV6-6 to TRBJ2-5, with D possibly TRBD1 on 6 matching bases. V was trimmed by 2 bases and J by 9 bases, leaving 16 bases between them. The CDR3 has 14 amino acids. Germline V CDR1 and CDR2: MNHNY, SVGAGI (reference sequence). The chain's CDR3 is CASSYDNLKGAQYF. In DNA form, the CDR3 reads TGTGCCAGCAGTTACGATAACCTCAAGGGGGCCCAGTACTTC.

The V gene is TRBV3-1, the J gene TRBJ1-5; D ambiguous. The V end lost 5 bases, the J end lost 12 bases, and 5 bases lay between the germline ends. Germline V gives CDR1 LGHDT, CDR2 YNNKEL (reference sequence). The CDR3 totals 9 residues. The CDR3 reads CASSGYQHF. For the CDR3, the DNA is TGTGCCAGCAGCGGATACCAGCATTTT.

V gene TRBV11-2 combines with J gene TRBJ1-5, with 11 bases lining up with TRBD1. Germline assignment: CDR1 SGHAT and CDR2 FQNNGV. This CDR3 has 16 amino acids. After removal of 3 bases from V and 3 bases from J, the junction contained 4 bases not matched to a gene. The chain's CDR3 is CASSFGQGAHNQPQHF. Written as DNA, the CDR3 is TGTGCCAGCAGCTTTGGACAGGGGGCCCACAATCAGCCCCAGCATTTT.

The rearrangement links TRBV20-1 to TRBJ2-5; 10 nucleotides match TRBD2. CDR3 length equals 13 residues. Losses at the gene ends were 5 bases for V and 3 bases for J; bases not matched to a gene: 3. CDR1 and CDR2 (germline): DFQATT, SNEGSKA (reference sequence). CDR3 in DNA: TGCAGTGCTGACGGGACTAGCGAAGAGACCCAGTACTTC. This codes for CSADGTSEETQYF.

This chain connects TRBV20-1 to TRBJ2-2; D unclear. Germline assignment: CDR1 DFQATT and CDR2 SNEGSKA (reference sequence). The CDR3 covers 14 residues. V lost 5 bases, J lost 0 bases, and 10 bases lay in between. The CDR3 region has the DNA TGCAGTGCTTCGGCACAGCCGAACACCGGGGAGCTGTTTTTT. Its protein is CSASAQPNTGELFF.

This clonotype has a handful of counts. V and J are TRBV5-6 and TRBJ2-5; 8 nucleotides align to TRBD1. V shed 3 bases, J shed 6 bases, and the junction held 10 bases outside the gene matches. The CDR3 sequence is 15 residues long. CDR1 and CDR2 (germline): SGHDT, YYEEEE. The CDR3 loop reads CASSSPGQERKTQYF. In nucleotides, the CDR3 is TGTGCCAGCAGCTCCCCGGGACAGGAGCGAAAGACCCAGTACTTC. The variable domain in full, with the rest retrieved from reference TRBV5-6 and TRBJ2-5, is DAGVTQSPTHLIKTRGQQVTLRCSPKSGHDTVSWYQQALGQGPQFIFQYYEEEERQRGNFPDRFSGHQFPNYSSELNVNALLLGDSALYLCASSSPGQERKTQYFGPGTRLLVL.

CDR3 sequence reads: CSASTGWSNYGYTF. CDR3 in DNA: TGCAGTGCTAGTACAGGCTGGTCTAACTATGGCTACACCTTC. V usage is TRBV20-1 and J usage is TRBJ1-2; D might be TRBD1 (5 bases). The ends were cut back, 3 bases at V and 0 bases at J, with 11 bases in the middle. CDR3 length: 14 residues. CDR1 DFQATT and CDR2 SNEGSKA come from the germline V gene (reference sequence).

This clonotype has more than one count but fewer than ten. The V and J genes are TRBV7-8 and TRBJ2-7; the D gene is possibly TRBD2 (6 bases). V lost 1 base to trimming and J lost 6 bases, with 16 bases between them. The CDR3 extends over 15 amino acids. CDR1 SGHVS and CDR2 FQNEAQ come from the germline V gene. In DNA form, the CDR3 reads TGTGCCAGCAGCTTAGAGAGGGCCATGGGACTCGAGCAGTACTTC. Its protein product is CASSLERAMGLEQYF.

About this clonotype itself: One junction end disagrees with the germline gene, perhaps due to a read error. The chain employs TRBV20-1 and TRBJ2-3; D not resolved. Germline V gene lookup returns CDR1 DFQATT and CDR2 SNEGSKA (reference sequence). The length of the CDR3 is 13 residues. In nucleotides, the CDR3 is TGCAGTGCTAGTATCCAGAGCAGAGATACGCAGTATTTT. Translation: CSASIQSRDTQYF.

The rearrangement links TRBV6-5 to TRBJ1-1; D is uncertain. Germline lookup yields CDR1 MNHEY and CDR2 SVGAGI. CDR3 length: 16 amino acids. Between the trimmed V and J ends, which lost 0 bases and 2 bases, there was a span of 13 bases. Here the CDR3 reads CASSYSELLRNTEAFF. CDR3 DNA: TGTGCCAGCAGTTACTCAGAACTACTAAGAAACACTGAAGCTTTCTTT.

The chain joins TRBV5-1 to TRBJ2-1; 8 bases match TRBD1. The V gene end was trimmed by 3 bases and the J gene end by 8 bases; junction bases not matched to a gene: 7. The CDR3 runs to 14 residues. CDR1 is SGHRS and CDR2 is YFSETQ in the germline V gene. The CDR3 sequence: CASSWRQGMDEQFF. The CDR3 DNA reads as TGCGCCAGCAGCTGGAGACAGGGGATGGATGAGCAGTTCTTC.

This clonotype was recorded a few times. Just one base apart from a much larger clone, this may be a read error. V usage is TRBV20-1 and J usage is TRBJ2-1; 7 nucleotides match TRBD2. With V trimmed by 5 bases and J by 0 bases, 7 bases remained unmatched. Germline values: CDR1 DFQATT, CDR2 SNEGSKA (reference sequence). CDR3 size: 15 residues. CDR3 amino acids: CSARGGPNSYNEQFF. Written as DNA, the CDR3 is TGCAGTGCTCGCGGGGGACCCAACTCCTACAATGAGCAGTTCTTC.

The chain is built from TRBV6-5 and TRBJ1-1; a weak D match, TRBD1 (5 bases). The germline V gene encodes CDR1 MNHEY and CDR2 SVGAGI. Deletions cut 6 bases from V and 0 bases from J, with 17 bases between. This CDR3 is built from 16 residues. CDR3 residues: CASSSGTSSMNTEAFF. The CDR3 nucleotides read TGTGCCAGCAGCTCCGGGACGTCTTCTATGAACACTGAAGCTTTCTTT.

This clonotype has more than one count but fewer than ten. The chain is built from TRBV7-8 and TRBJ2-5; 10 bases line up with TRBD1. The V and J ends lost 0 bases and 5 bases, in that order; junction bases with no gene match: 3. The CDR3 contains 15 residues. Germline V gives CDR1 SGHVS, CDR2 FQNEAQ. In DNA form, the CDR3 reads TGTGCCAGCAGCTTAGCGGGACAGGGGCTGGAGACCCAGTACTTC. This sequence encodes CASSLAGQGLETQYF.

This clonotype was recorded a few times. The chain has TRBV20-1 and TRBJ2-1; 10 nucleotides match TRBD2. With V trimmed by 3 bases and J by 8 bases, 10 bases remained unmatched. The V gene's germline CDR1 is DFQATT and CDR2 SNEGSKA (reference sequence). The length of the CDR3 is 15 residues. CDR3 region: CSASGELAGFHEQFF. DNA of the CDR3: TGCAGTGCTAGTGGCGAACTAGCGGGGTTTCATGAGCAGTTCTTC.

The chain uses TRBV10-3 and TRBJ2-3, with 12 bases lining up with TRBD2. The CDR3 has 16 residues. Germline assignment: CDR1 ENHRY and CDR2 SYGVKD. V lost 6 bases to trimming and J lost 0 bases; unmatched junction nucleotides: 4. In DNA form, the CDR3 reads TGTGCCATCAGGCTAGCGGGGGGGACTAGCACAGATACGCAGTATTTT. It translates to CAIRLAGGTSTDTQYF.

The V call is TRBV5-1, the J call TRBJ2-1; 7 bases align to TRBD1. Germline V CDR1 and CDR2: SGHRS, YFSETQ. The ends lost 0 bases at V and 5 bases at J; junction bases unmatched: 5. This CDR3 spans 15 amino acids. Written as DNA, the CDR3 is TGCGCCAGCAGCTTGGTGACAGGGAATCACAATGAGCAGTTCTTC. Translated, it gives CASSLVTGNHNEQFF.

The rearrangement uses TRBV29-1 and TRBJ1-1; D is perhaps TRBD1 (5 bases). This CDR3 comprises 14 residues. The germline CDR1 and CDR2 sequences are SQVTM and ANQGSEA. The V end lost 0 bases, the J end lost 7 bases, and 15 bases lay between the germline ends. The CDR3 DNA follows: TGCAGCGTTGAAGATCAGGGCAGGAGGAGTGAAGCTTTCTTT. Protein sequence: CSVEDQGRRSEAFF.

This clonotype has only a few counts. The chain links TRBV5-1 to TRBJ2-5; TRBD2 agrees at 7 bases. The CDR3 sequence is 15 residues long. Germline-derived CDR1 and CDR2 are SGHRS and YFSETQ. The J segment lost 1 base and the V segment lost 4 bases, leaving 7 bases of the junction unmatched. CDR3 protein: CASSLAEGIQETQYF. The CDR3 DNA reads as TGCGCCAGCAGCCTAGCGGAGGGGATCCAAGAGACCCAGTACTTC.

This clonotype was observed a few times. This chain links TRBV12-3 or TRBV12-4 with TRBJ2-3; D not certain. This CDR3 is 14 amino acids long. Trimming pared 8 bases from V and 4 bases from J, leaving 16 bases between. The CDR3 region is CASAIHGIPDTQYF. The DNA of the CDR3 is TGTGCCAGCGCCATACATGGTATACCAGATACGCAGTATTTT.

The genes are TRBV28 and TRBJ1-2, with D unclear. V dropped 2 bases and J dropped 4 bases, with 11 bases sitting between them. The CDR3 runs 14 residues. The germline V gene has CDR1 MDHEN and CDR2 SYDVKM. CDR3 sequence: CASSLTRQSYGYTF. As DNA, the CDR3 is TGTGCCAGCAGTTTAACGCGGCAGAGCTATGGCTACACCTTC.

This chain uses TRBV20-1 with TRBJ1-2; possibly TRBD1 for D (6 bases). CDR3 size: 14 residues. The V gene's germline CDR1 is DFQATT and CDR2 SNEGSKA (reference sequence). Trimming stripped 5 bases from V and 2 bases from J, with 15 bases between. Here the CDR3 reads CSAFQPTGNYGYTF. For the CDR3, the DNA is TGCAGTGCTTTCCAACCGACAGGAAACTATGGCTACACCTTC.

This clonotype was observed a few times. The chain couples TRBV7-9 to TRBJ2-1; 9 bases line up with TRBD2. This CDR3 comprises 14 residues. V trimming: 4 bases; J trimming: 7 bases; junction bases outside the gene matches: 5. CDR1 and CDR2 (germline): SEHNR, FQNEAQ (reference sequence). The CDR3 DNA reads TGTGCCAGCAGCTCACTAGCGGGTCGAAATGAGCAGTTCTTC. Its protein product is CASSSLAGRNEQFF.

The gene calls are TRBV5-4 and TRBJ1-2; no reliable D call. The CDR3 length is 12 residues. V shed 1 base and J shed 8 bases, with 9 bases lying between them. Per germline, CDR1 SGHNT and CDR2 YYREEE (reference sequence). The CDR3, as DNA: TGTGCCAGCAGCTTGATAAGTAACGGCTACACCTTC. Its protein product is CASSLISNGYTF.

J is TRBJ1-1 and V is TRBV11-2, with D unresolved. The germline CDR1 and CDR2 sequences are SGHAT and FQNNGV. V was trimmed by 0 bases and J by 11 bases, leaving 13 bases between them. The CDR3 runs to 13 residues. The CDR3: CASSLDGPGYAFF. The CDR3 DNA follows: TGTGCCAGCAGCTTAGACGGCCCTGGGTATGCTTTCTTT.

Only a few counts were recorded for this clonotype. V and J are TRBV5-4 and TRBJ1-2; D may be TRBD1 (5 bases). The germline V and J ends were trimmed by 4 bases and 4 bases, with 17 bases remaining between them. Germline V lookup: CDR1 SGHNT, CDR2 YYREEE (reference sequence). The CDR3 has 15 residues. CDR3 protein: CASSQALGAAYGYTF. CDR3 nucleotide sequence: TGTGCCAGCAGCCAGGCTCTCGGGGCGGCCTATGGCTACACCTTC.